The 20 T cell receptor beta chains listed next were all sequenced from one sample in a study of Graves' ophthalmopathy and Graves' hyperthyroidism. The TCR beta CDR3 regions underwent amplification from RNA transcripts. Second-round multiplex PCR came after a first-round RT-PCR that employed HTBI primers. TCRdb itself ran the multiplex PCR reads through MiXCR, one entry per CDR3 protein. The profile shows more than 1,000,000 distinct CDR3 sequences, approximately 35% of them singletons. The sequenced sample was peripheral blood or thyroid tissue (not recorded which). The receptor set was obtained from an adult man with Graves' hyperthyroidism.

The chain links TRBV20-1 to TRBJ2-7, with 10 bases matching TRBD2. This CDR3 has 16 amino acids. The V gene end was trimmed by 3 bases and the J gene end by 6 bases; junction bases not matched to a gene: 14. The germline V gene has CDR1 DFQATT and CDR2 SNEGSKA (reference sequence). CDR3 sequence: CSARDLAASGSGEQYF. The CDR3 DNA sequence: TGCAGTGCTAGGGATCTAGCGGCTAGCGGGAGCGGCGAGCAGTACTTC.

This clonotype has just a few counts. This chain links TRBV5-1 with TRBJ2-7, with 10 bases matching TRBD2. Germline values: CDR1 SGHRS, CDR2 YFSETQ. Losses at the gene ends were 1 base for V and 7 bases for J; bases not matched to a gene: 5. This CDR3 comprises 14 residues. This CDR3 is CASSLSGRVGEQYF. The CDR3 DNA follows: TGCGCCAGCAGCTTGAGCGGGAGGGTGGGAGAGCAGTACTTC.

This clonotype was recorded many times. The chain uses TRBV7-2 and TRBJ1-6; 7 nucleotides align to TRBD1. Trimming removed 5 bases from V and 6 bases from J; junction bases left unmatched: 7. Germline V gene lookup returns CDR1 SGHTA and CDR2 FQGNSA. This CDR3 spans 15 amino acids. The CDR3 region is CASSPTGPGNSPLHF. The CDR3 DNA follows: TGTGCCAGCAGCCCGACAGGGCCTGGTAATTCACCCCTCCACTTT.

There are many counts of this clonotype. The CDR3 region is CAISMTGSSYEQYF. The CDR3 nucleotides read TGTGCCATCAGCATGACAGGGAGCTCCTACGAGCAGTACTTC. The V and J genes are TRBV10-3 and TRBJ2-7; 7 bases fit TRBD1. This CDR3 has 14 residues. The V and J ends lost 6 bases and 0 bases, in that order; junction bases with no gene match: 5. Germline CDR1 is ENHRY and CDR2 is SYGVKD.

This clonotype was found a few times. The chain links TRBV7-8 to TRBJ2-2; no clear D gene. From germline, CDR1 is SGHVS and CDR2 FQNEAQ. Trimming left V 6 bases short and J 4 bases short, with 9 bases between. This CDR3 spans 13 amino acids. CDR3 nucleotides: TGTGCCAGCAGAAGGGATGGCACCGGGGAGCTGTTTTTT. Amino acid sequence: CASRRDGTGELFF.

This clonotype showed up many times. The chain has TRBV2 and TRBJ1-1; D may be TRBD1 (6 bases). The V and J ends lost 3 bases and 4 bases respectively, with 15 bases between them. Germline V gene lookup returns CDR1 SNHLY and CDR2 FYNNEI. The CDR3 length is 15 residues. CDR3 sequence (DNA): TGTGCCAGCAGTGATAGCGGGGGCCGGGGCACTGAAGCTTTCTTT. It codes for CASSDSGGRGTEAFF.

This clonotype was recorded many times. Here the CDR3 DNA reads TGCAGTGCTAGATGGTCAACAGGGCGAACTGAAGCTTTCTTT. Its translation: CSARWSTGRTEAFF. V gene TRBV20-1 combines with J gene TRBJ1-1, with D possibly TRBD1 on 6 matching bases. The length of the CDR3 is 14 residues. Germline loops: CDR1 DFQATT, CDR2 SNEGSKA (reference sequence). V lost 2 bases, J lost 5 bases, and 15 bases lay in between.

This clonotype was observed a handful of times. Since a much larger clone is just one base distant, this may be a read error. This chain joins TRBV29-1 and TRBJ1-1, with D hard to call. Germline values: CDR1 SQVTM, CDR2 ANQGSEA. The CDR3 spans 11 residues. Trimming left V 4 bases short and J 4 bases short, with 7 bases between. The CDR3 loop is CSVGRATEAFF. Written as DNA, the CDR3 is TGCAGCGTTGGCCGGGCCACTGAAGCTTTCTTT.

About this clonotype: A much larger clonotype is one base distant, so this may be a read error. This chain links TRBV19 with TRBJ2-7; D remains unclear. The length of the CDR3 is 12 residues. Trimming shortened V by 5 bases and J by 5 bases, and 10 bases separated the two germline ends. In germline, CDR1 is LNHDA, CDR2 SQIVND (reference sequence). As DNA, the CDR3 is TGTGCCAGTAGTTTGATGTTTGACGAGCAGTACTTC. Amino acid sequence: CASSLMFDEQYF.

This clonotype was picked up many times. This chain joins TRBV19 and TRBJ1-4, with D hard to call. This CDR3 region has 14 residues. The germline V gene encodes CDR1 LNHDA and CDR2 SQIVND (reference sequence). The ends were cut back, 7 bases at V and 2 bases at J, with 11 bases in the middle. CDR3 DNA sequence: TGTGCCAGTATTGAGACGGGGACTAATGAAAAACTGTTTTTT. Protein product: CASIETGTNEKLFF.

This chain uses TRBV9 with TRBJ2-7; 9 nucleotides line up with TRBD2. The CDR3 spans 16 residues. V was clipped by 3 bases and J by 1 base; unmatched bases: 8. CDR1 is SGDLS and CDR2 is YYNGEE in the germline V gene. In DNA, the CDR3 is TGTGCCAGCAGCGCCGGAGCGGGGGGACTATCCTACGAGCAGTACTTC. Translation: CASSAGAGGLSYEQYF.

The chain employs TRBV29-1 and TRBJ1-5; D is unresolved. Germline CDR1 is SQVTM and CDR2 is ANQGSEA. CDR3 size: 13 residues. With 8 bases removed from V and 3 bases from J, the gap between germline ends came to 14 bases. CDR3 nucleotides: TGCAGCTTGGTGCCGGCGCCCAATCAGCCCCAGCATTTT. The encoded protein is CSLVPAPNQPQHF. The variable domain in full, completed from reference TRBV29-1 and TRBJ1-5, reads SAVISQKPSRDICQRGTSLTIQCQVDSQVTMMFWYRQQPGQSLTLIATANQGSEATYESGFVIDKFPISRPNLTFSTLTVSNMSPEDSSIYLCSLVPAPNQPQHFGDGTRLSIL.

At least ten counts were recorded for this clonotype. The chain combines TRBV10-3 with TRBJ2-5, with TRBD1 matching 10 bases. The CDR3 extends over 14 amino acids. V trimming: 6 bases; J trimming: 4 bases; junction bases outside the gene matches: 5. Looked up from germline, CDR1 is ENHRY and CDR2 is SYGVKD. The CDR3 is CAIRSDRGPETQYF. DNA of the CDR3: TGTGCCATCAGGTCCGACAGGGGGCCAGAGACCCAGTACTTC.

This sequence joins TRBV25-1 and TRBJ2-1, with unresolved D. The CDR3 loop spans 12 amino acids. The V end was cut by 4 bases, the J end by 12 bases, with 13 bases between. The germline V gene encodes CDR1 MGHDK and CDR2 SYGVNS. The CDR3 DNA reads TGTGCCAGCAGTGGGAATAGTAACGCGCAGTTCTTC. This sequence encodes CASSGNSNAQFF.

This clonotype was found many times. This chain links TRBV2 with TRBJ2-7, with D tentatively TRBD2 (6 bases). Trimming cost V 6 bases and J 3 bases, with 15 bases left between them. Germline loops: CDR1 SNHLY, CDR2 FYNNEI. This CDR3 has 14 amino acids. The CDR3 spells CASSKEGFYYEQYF. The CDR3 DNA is TGTGCCAGCAGCAAGGAGGGTTTCTACTACGAGCAGTACTTC. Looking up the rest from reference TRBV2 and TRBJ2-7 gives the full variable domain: EPEVTQTPSHQVTQMGQEVILRCVPISNHLYFYWYRQILGQKVEFLVSFYNNEISEKSEIFDDQFSVERPDGSNFTLKIRSTKLEDSAMYFCASSKEGFYYEQYFGPGTRLTVT.

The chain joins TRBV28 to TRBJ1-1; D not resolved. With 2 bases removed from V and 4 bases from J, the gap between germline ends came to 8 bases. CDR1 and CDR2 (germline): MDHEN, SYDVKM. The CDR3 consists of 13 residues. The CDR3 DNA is TGTGCCAGCAGTTTAGCGGTTCGCACTGAAGCTTTCTTT. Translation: CASSLAVRTEAFF.

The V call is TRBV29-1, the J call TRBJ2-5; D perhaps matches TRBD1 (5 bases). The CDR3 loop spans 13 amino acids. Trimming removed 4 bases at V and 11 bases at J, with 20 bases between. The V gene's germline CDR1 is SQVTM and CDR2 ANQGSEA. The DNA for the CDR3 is TGCAGCGTTGTGGACACGATCTACAATGAGCAGTACTTC. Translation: CSVVDTIYNEQYF.

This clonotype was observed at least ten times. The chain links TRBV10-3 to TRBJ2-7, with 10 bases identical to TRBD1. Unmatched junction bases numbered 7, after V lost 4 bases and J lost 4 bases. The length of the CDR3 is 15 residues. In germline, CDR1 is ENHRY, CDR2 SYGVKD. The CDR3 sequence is CAISAGTGEFYEQYF. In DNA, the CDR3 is TGTGCCATCAGTGCCGGGACAGGGGAATTTTACGAGCAGTACTTC.

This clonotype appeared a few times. CDR3 DNA sequence: TGTGCCAGCGGTGGACAGGCGGGCAATCAGCCCCAGCATTTT. Translated: CASGGQAGNQPQHF. V gene TRBV12-3 or TRBV12-4 combines with J gene TRBJ1-5; TRBD1 matches 7 bases. The junction had 6 bases not matched to a gene; V was cut back by 8 bases and J by 2 bases. The CDR3 sequence is 14 residues long.

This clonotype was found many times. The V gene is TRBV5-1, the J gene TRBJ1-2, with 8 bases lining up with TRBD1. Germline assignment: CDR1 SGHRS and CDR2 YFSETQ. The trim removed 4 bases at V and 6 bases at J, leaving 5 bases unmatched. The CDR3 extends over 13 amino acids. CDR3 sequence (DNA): TGCGCCAGCAGCCTGACAGGGGCCCATGGCTACACCTTC. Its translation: CASSLTGAHGYTF.